A selection of T cell receptor beta chains follows, all from one sample in a study of early T cells in non-severe SARS-CoV-2 infection. In TCRdb, the 5' RACE reads were re-called with MiXCR into one record per CDR3 protein. Among fewer than 45,000 distinct CDR3 sequences listed, nearly 6% were seen once. The sample was whole blood. These receptors all stem from an adult who was a healthcare worker with PCR-confirmed SARS-CoV-2 infection or an uninfected control (not recorded which). Both conserved end residues are part of each CDR3. D genes are given only for firm matches. Not every row has a clone size; where given, it reads once, few, many or a size class.

V: TRBV7-6
J: TRBJ1-1
size: many
D: -
CDR3: CASSPRWSGDTEAFF
DNA: TGTGCCAGCAGCCCCCGGTGGTCAGGAGACACTGAAGCTTTCTTT

V: TRBV6-4
J: TRBJ2-5
size: many
D: TRBD2
CDR3: CASSDSPSGLAGHQETQYF
DNA: TGTGCCAGCAGTGACTCCCCGTCGGGGCTAGCGGGACACCAAGAGACCCAGTACTTC

V: TRBV27
J: TRBJ2-2
size: many
D: -
CDR3: CASSYTNTGELFF
DNA: TGTGCCAGCAGTTACACGAACACCGGGGAGCTGTTTTTT

V: TRBV7-9
J: TRBJ2-2
size: many
D: -
CDR3: CASSLDRGTNTGELFF
DNA: TGTGCCAGCAGCTTAGACCGGGGCACGAACACCGGGGAGCTGTTTTTT

V: TRBV7-6
J: TRBJ2-2
size: many
D: -
CDR3: CASSLQSRQGLLLSGELFF
DNA: TGTGCCAGCAGCTTACAGTCGCGGCAGGGCCTTCTATTATCCGGGGAGCTGTTTTTT

V: TRBV7-2
J: TRBJ2-5
size: many
D: -
CDR3: CASRNPPGGETQYF
DNA: TGTGCCAGCAGGAATCCACCTGGGGGAGAGACCCAGTACTTC

V: TRBV20-1
J: TRBJ2-7
size: many
D: TRBD2
CDR3: CSASPGLAPYEQYF
DNA: TGCAGTGCTTCTCCGGGACTAGCGCCGTACGAGCAGTACTTC

V: TRBV4-1
J: TRBJ1-2
size: many
D: -
CDR3: CASSQVLGRNNYGYTF
DNA: TGCGCCAGCAGCCAAGTATTAGGGCGGAATAACTATGGCTACACCTTC

V: TRBV5-4
J: TRBJ1-3
size: many
D: -
CDR3: CASSLTGLSGNTIYF
DNA: TGTGCCAGCAGCTTGACGGGCTTATCTGGAAACACCATATATTTT

V: TRBV25-1
J: TRBJ2-7
size: -
D: -
CDR3: CASLGDPLEQYF
DNA: TGTGCCAGCCTCGGGGACCCCCTCGAGCAGTACTTC

V: TRBV12-5
J: TRBJ2-1
size: few
D: -
CDR3: CASGLVRSSYNEQFF
DNA: TGTGCTAGTGGTTTGGTACGCAGCTCCTACAATGAGCAGTTCTTC

V: TRBV6-2/TRBV6-3
J: TRBJ2-7
size: few
D: -
CDR3: CASTRNGVVYEQYF
DNA: TGTGCCAGCACCCGGAACGGGGTGGTCTACGAGCAGTACTTC

V: TRBV7-2
J: TRBJ2-4
size: many
D: -
CDR3: CASSPSPGGVQYF
DNA: TGTGCCAGCAGCCCCTCCCCCGGCGGCGTTCAGTACTTC

V: TRBV29-1
J: TRBJ1-2
size: -
D: -
CDR3: CSVEWGGYGYTF
DNA: TGCAGCGTTGAATGGGGGGGCTATGGCTACACCTTC

V: TRBV7-9
J: TRBJ2-7
size: few
D: TRBD2
CDR3: CASSRGGYEQYF
DNA: TGTGCCAGCAGCCGGGGGGGCTACGAGCAGTACTTC

V: TRBV7-9
J: TRBJ2-1
size: many
D: -
CDR3: CASSFPKSGPSSYNEQFF
DNA: TGTGCCAGCAGCTTTCCCAAGTCGGGCCCTAGCTCCTACAATGAGCAGTTCTTC

V: TRBV2
J: TRBJ1-2
size: many
D: -
CDR3: CASRGDSSPYGYTF
DNA: TGTGCCAGCAGAGGAGACAGTAGTCCCTATGGCTACACCTTC

V: TRBV4-1
J: TRBJ2-7
size: -
D: -
CDR3: CASRALGANEQYF
DNA: TGCGCCAGCAGAGCTCTCGGGGCTAACGAGCAGTACTTC

V: TRBV5-6
J: TRBJ1-2
size: many
D: -
CDR3: CASSPGIGYGYTF
DNA: TGTGCCAGCAGCCCCGGTATTGGCTATGGCTACACCTTC

V: TRBV4-3
J: TRBJ1-6
size: many
D: -
CDR3: CASSPGEARSPLHF
DNA: TGCGCCAGCAGCCCCGGGGAGGCCCGGTCACCCCTCCACTTT

V: TRBV4-1
J: TRBJ2-1
size: many
D: -
CDR3: CASSQETSIATYNEQFF
DNA: TGCGCCAGCAGCCAAGAAACATCCATCGCCACCTACAATGAGCAGTTCTTC

V: TRBV7-7
J: TRBJ1-2
size: -
D: -
CDR3: CVGFLNYGYTF
DNA: TGTGTGGGCTTTTTGAACTATGGCTACACCTTC

V: TRBV10-3
J: TRBJ1-1
size: many
D: TRBD1
CDR3: CAIRGQDDKAFF
DNA: TGTGCCATCAGGGGACAGGATGACAAAGCTTTCTTT

V: TRBV12-3/TRBV12-4
J: TRBJ2-1
size: many
D: -
CDR3: CASSSAGENSDAYNEQFF
DNA: TGTGCCAGCAGTTCCGCCGGAGAGAATAGCGATGCCTACAATGAGCAGTTCTTC

V: TRBV12-3/TRBV12-4
J: TRBJ2-5
size: many
D: TRBD1
CDR3: CASSPTGTGRQETQYF
DNA: TGTGCCAGCAGTCCTACCGGGACAGGGCGGCAAGAGACCCAGTACTTC

V: TRBV7-2
J: TRBJ1-2
size: many
D: -
CDR3: CASSPDSRSGYTF
DNA: TGTGCCAGCAGCCCCGACAGCCGATCTGGCTACACCTTC

V: TRBV7-9
J: TRBJ2-4
size: many
D: -
CDR3: CASSFPGNIQYF
DNA: TGTGCCAGCAGCTTTCCGGGAAACATTCAGTACTTC

V: TRBV4-1
J: TRBJ2-7
size: -
D: -
CDR3: CASSQGTEVYGQYF
DNA: TGCGCCAGCAGCCAAGGGACAGAGGTCTACGGGCAGTACTTC

V: TRBV6-1
J: TRBJ2-6
size: -
D: -
CDR3: CASSEGGRDTSMRVGANVLTF
DNA: TGTGCCAGCAGTGAAGGAGGGCGGGACACTTCGATGAGAGTTGGGGCCAACGTCCTGACTTTC

V: TRBV12-3/TRBV12-4
J: TRBJ1-2
size: few
D: -
CDR3: CASSQGRYGYTF
DNA: TGTGCCAGCAGTCAAGGACGGTATGGCTACACCTTC

V: TRBV2
J: TRBJ1-1
size: many
D: -
CDR3: CASRRDNTEAFF
DNA: TGTGCCAGTAGGCGGGACAACACTGAAGCTTTCTTT

V: TRBV7-9
J: TRBJ1-3
size: many
D: -
CDR3: CASSLSQGNTIYF
DNA: TGTGCCAGCAGCTTAAGCCAGGGAAACACCATATATTTT

V: TRBV14
J: TRBJ1-1
size: few
D: -
CDR3: CASSQDLSGTEAFF
DNA: TGTGCCAGCAGCCAAGATCTTTCGGGTACTGAAGCTTTCTTT

V: TRBV10-3
J: TRBJ2-7
size: many
D: -
CDR3: CAISEYRVSYEQYF
DNA: TGTGCCATCAGTGAGTATCGGGTCTCCTACGAGCAGTACTTC

V: TRBV5-1
J: TRBJ1-2
size: many
D: -
CDR3: CASSNQGDYGYTF
DNA: TGCGCCAGCAGCAATCAGGGCGACTATGGCTACACCTTC

V: TRBV5-1
J: TRBJ1-2
size: few
D: -
CDR3: CASSFGQTYGYTF
DNA: TGCGCCAGCAGTTTCGGACAAACCTATGGCTACACCTTC

V: TRBV6-6
J: TRBJ1-6
size: many
D: TRBD1
CDR3: CASSPTGERSPLHF
DNA: TGTGCCAGCAGTCCGACAGGGGAGCGTTCACCCCTCCACTTT

V: TRBV19
J: TRBJ2-5
size: many
D: -
CDR3: CASSTQDGWGATQYF
DNA: TGTGCCAGTAGTACCCAAGATGGGTGGGGCGCCACCCAGTACTTC

V: TRBV20-1
J: TRBJ1-6
size: many
D: -
CDR3: CSASLGASSSPLHF
DNA: TGCAGTGCTAGTCTTGGGGCGTCCAGCTCACCCCTCCACTTT

V: TRBV7-6
J: TRBJ1-5
size: many
D: -
CDR3: CASSLSPGEQPQHF
DNA: TGTGCCAGCAGCTTATCCCCGGGGGAACAGCCCCAGCATTTT

V: TRBV5-5
J: TRBJ1-4
size: -
D: -
CDR3: CASSLVPEPEKLFF
DNA: TGTGCCAGCAGCTTGGTTCCCGAACCCGAAAAACTGTTTTTT

V: TRBV12-3/TRBV12-4
J: TRBJ1-5
size: many
D: -
CDR3: CASGGGRLNSNQPQHF
DNA: TGTGCCAGCGGGGGTGGGAGGCTTAATAGCAATCAGCCCCAGCATTTT

V: TRBV6-1
J: TRBJ2-5
size: -
D: TRBD2
CDR3: CASSEEPSGKETQYF
DNA: TGTGCCAGCAGTGAAGAGCCTAGCGGAAAAGAGACCCAGTACTTC

V: TRBV6-6
J: TRBJ2-7
size: many
D: TRBD2
CDR3: CASSPRGGAYEQYF
DNA: TGTGCCAGCAGTCCTCGGGGGGGAGCCTACGAGCAGTACTTC

V: TRBV6-5
J: TRBJ2-1
size: many
D: -
CDR3: CASGTRGGEQFF
DNA: TGTGCCAGCGGAACGAGGGGGGGTGAGCAGTTCTTC

V: TRBV4-3
J: TRBJ2-1
size: few
D: -
CDR3: CASSLVWQGLYNEQFF
DNA: TGCGCCAGCAGCCTGGTGTGGCAGGGCCTCTACAATGAGCAGTTCTTC

V: TRBV20-1
J: TRBJ2-3
size: many
D: -
CDR3: CSARGGADTQYF
DNA: TGCAGTGCTAGAGGGGGTGCAGATACGCAGTATTTT

V: TRBV19
J: TRBJ2-7
size: many
D: TRBD2
CDR3: CASSPQTSGSLEQYF
DNA: TGTGCCAGTAGTCCTCAGACTAGCGGTAGTCTCGAGCAGTACTTC

V: TRBV5-6
J: TRBJ2-3
size: many
D: -
CDR3: CASSLRIKDTDTQYF
DNA: TGTGCCAGCAGCTTACGTATTAAGGACACAGATACGCAGTATTTT

V: TRBV10-3
J: TRBJ2-1
size: few
D: TRBD2
CDR3: CAISESEREVTEQFF
DNA: TGTGCCATCAGTGAGTCAGAGCGGGAGGTCACTGAGCAGTTCTTC

V: TRBV6-1
J: TRBJ1-5
size: -
D: TRBD1
CDR3: CASSVTGTGVQPQHF
DNA: TGTGCCAGCAGTGTTACCGGGACAGGGGTTCAGCCCCAGCATTTT

V: TRBV7-3
J: TRBJ2-1
size: many
D: TRBD1
CDR3: CASSPLLPGQGLGEQFF
DNA: TGTGCCAGCAGCCCACTACTCCCGGGACAGGGGCTAGGGGAGCAGTTCTTC

V: TRBV10-3
J: TRBJ2-5
size: many
D: TRBD2
CDR3: CAISESATSGVRETQYF
DNA: TGTGCCATCAGTGAGTCCGCCACTAGCGGGGTAAGGGAGACCCAGTACTTC

V: TRBV3-1
J: TRBJ2-3
size: many
D: -
CDR3: CASSQAGTLTDTQYF
DNA: TGTGCCAGCAGCCAAGCCGGGACACTCACAGATACGCAGTATTTT